The source of this T cell receptor beta chain is a study of blood T cell repertoires in COVID-19 (dated by TCRdb to 2020 to 2022). Context from the whole study: The collaborator samples originated in the United States, Italy and Spain and spanned the acute and convalescent phases of COVID-19. The repertoires were made available in a free public database intended to serve as a resource for research on the immune response to SARS-CoV-2. The sample metadata nearly always contained a de-identified subject ID, COVID-19 status, age in years and sex. Where available, HLA class I and class II types were taken from metadata supplied by the sample provider and were not determined by assay-based typing. The prospective study material was composed of cDNA or gDNA derived from T cells, B-cell-depleted T cells, or PBMCs. The samples were drawn from the first 160 participants of the ongoing ImmuneRACE study and from 1,200 or so subjects provided by 6 global collaborators. Subjects who had been exposed to COVID-19, were actively infected with it, or had recovered from it provided the deeply sampled blood TCRbeta repertoires that made up the dataset. What the work shows at the level of the full study, not this receptor alone: How much clinical and demographic metadata was included differed by source and by participant, and the metadata was provided uncurated.

CDR1 and CDR2 are read off the germline V gene as MNHNS and SASEGT. Compared with germline, V lacks 1 base and J lacks 4 bases; bases without a gene match: 4. From its cysteine to its phenylalanine, the CDR3 spans 15 amino acids. CDR3 DNA only is kept here, 45 bases in frame from base 1. A note on this clone: No cognate antigen has been identified for it. No qualities accompany the bases; no much larger clone lies one base away.

Participants in the prospective study were aged roughly 18 to 100 years, lived in 20 to 25 United States geographic areas, and enrolled through a virtual design. Cohort assignment in the prospective study relied on participant-reported clinical history from a screening survey and a study questionnaire. For ImmuneRACE Cohort 3, a participant was defined as recovered based on two consecutive negative NP/OP PCR tests, clearance by a healthcare professional, or resolution of symptoms. In the prospective study, whole blood, serum and a nasopharyngeal or oropharyngeal swab were collected from each participant by mobile phlebotomists. Participants in the prospective study had the option to provide additional blood draws and questionnaires over a roughly 2-month period. Prospective study blood samples were shipped either frozen or at room temperature before DNA extraction. TCRbeta CDR3 regions were amplified from genomic DNA using the immunoSEQ Assay, a bias-controlled multiplex PCR. As for how the authors treated the data: Within the assay, amplification of reference gene primers was used to estimate how many nucleated cells each sample contained. To quantify the absolute abundance of each unique TCRbeta CDR3 rearrangement, sequence reads were collapsed and filtered. For each sample, productive Simpson clonality was calculated by taking the square root of Simpson's diversity index across productive rearrangements. The table comes from immuneACCESS by way of TCRdb, which keeps in-frame sequences with V and J called. Part of the clones is missing from these tables; in studies checked, under half for an unresolved V gene and the rest for unknown reasons. V, J and clone size derive from that table, while D and trimming were established from the DNA sequence. The sample table holds about 230,000 clones, of which about 85% were seen once. The ten biggest clones cover 10% to 11% of the sample.

Input material: PBMCs or T cells enriched from blood (not recorded which). The V and J segments used are TRBV6-1 and TRBJ1-2, with 9 bases in between that match TRBD1. The receptor's source is a man aged 25 to 40 who had recovered from COVID-19. This receptor has the CDR3 CASSEVGQGTYGYTF. At the DNA level, the sequence is TGTGCCAGCAGTGAAGTGGGACAGGGAACCTATGGCTACACCTTC.